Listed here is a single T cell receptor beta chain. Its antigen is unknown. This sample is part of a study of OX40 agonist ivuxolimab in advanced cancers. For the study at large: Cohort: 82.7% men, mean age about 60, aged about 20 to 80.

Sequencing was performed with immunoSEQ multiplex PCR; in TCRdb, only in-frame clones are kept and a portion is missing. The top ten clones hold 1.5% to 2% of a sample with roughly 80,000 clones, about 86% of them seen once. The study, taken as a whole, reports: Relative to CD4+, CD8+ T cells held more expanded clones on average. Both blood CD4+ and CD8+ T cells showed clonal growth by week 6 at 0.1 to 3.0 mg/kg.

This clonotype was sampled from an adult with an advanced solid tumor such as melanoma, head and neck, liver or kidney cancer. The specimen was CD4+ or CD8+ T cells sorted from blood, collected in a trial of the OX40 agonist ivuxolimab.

The CDR3 protein is CASSLGPSSSYNSPLHF. As DNA, the CDR3 is TGCGCCAGCAGCCTGGGCCCTTCTAGCTCCTATAATTCACCCCTCCACTTT. The chain has TRBV5-1 and TRBJ1-6, with D unclear. CDR3 length: 17 residues. The V end was cut by 4 bases, the J end by 0 bases, with 14 bases between. CDR1 is SGHRS, CDR2 YFSETQ, per germline. Supplemented by reference TRBV5-1 and TRBJ1-6, the full variable domain reads KAGVTQTPRYLIKTRGQQVTLSCSPISGHRSVSWYQQTPGQGLQFLFEYFSETQRNKGNFPGRFSGRQFSNSRSEMNVSTLELGDSALYLCASSLGPSSSYNSPLHFGNGTRLTVT.